The 24 T cell receptor beta chains below were found in one sample sequenced in a study of T cell changes during pregnancy in multiple sclerosis. Profiling relied on immunoSEQ multiplex PCR, and the TCRdb table lists in-frame clones only, not all of them. This sample has roughly 75,000 clones; around 92% occur once, and the top ten carry 1.5% to 2.5%. Material: peripheral blood, obtained in the third trimester of pregnancy. The receptors were sampled from a female donor in good health, enrolled as a control in a pregnancy study.

The chain has TRBV11-2 and TRBJ2-7; 9 bases match TRBD1. Germline trimming cut 4 bases from V and 4 bases from J; bases unmatched to any gene: 5. Germline values: CDR1 SGHAT, CDR2 FQNNGV. The CDR3 has 14 residues. DNA of the CDR3: TGTGCCAGCAGCTCGGGACAGGGAGGTTACGAGCAGTACTTC. Translated: CASSSGQGGYEQYF.

J is TRBJ2-1 and V is TRBV10-3; possible D gene TRBD2, 6 bases. Germline V gives CDR1 ENHRY, CDR2 SYGVKD. The V end was cut by 6 bases, the J end by 0 bases, with 15 bases between. The CDR3 length is 16 residues. CDR3 amino acids: CAISRGLSSSYNEQFF. In nucleotides, the CDR3 is TGTGCCATCAGCCGGGGGTTATCTAGCTCCTACAATGAGCAGTTCTTC.

The chain recombines TRBV5-1 with TRBJ1-6; 7 bases fit TRBD1. V dropped 0 bases and J dropped 8; count of bases not matched to a gene: 5. CDR1 and CDR2 (germline): SGHRS, YFSETQ. CDR3 length equals 15 residues. The CDR3 DNA follows: TGCGCCAGCAGCTTGGTGGACAGGCAGGATTCACCCCTCCACTTT. Its translation is CASSLVDRQDSPLHF.

V usage is TRBV30 and J usage is TRBJ1-4; D is undetermined. V was clipped by 0 bases and J by 7 bases, with 12 bases between them. Germline assignment: CDR1 GTSNPN and CDR2 SVGIG (reference sequence). The CDR3 has 14 amino acids. CDR3 residues: CAWSVTGSSEKLFF. The DNA for the CDR3 is TGTGCCTGGAGTGTAACGGGTTCGAGTGAAAAACTGTTTTTT. Complete variable domain (other parts from reference TRBV30 and TRBJ1-4): SQTIHQWPATLVQPVGSPLSLECTVEGTSNPNLYWYRQAAGRGLQLLFYSVGIGQISSEVPQNLSASRPQDRQFILSSKKLLLSDSGFYLCAWSVTGSSEKLFFGSGTQLSVL.

The genes are TRBV15 and TRBJ2-6; 8 bases fit TRBD2. Germline CDR1 reads LNHNV; CDR2 reads YYDKDF (reference sequence). The junction had 1 base not matched to a gene; V was cut back by 6 bases and J by 3 bases. CDR3 length: 14 amino acids. CDR3 sequence (DNA): TGTGCCACCAGTCGGGGGGGTGGGGCCAACGTCCTGACTTTC. Its translation is CATSRGGGANVLTF.

The chain has TRBV6-5 and TRBJ1-1, with 11 bases that match TRBD1. The CDR3 is 15 amino acids. The J segment lost 3 bases and the V segment lost 6 bases, leaving 6 bases of the junction unmatched. The germline V gene has CDR1 MNHEY and CDR2 SVGAGI. The CDR3 nucleotides are TGTGCCAGCAGCCGGACAGGGGGCACTGACACTGAAGCTTTCTTT. Amino acid sequence: CASSRTGGTDTEAFF.

The V call is TRBV14, the J call TRBJ2-1, with 7 positions matching TRBD2. The CDR3 is made up of 13 amino acids. Germline V gives CDR1 SGHDN, CDR2 FVKESK. Trimming at V came to 1 base and at J to 14 bases, leaving 8 bases not matched to a gene. The CDR3 bases are TGTGCCAGCAGCCAAGGCAGACTGGGAGGGAAGTTCTTC. Residues: CASSQGRLGGKFF. Full variable domain (outside the CDR3, taken from reference TRBV14 and TRBJ2-1): EAGVTQFPSHSVIEKGQTVTLRCDPISGHDNLYWYRRVMGKEIKFLLHFVKESKQDESGMPNNRFLAERTGGTYSTLKVQPAELEDSGVYFCASSQGRLGGKFFGPGTRLTVL.

This clone was picked up a small number of times. Written as DNA, the CDR3 is TGTGCCAGCAGCCAAGATTCCGGGTCTGGGGCCAACGTCCTGACTTTC. Amino acids: CASSQDSGSGANVLTF. V and J are TRBV7-9 and TRBJ2-6; D gene unclear. The germline gives CDR1 SEHNR, CDR2 FQNEAQ (reference sequence). The V end lost 5 bases, the J end lost 1 base, and 12 bases lay between the germline ends. The length of the CDR3 is 16 residues.

This chain joins TRBV6-6 and TRBJ2-7, with no clear D. V dropped 1 base and J dropped 7 bases, with 8 bases sitting between them. Germline V CDR1 and CDR2: MNHNY, SVGAGI (reference sequence). The CDR3 consists of 12 residues. The CDR3 protein is CASSYFPFEQYF. For the CDR3, the DNA is TGTGCCAGCAGTTACTTCCCTTTTGAGCAGTACTTC.

The J gene is TRBJ2-2, the V gene TRBV6-1; D perhaps matches TRBD2 (5 bases). CDR1 and CDR2 (germline): MNHNS, SASEGT. This CDR3 has 15 amino acids. With 7 bases removed from V and 4 bases from J, the gap between germline ends came to 16 bases. CDR3 nucleotide sequence: TGTGCCAGCACGGGGAATATAGGGAGCACCGGGGAGCTGTTTTTT. It specifies CASTGNIGSTGELFF.

The CDR3 nucleotides are TGCGCCAGCAGCCAAGATTACGGGTCGGAGGACCGACTTTCCCAGTACTTC. It codes for CASSQDYGSEDRLSQYF. The chain recombines TRBV4-3 with TRBJ2-5; D is possibly TRBD2 (5 bases). V was shortened by 0 bases and J by 9 bases, with 23 bases between the two germline ends. Germline CDR1 reads LGHNA; CDR2 reads YSLEER. This CDR3 contains 17 residues.

This chain joins TRBV14 and TRBJ2-5; TRBD2 matches 9 bases. This CDR3 is 17 amino acids long. The V gene's germline CDR1 is SGHDN and CDR2 FVKESK. V was pared by 4 bases and J by 4 bases, with 13 bases of the junction left unmatched. The CDR3 spells CASSPPRGRAGRETQYF. CDR3 bases: TGTGCCAGCAGCCCCCCCCGCGGGAGGGCTGGAAGAGAGACCCAGTACTTC.

The chain joins TRBV5-1 to TRBJ1-2, with D uncertain. The CDR3 is 15 amino acids. Germline V CDR1 and CDR2: SGHRS, YFSETQ. Trimming took off 0 bases at V and 7 bases at J, with 16 bases between the two ends. DNA for the CDR3: TGCGCCAGCAGCTTGGGCAGCGACCCCCGAAGTGGCTACACCTTC. Translating it yields CASSLGSDPRSGYTF.

The chain has TRBV7-9 and TRBJ2-5; no reliable D call. Germline values: CDR1 SEHNR, CDR2 FQNEAQ (reference sequence). Trimming took off 5 bases at V and 5 bases at J, with 15 bases between the two ends. The CDR3 is 14 residues long. The chain's CDR3 is CASSTTPSWETQYF. The CDR3 nucleotides are TGTGCCAGCAGCACGACCCCTAGTTGGGAGACCCAGTACTTC.

V gene TRBV19 combines with J gene TRBJ2-3; 8 bases are a match to TRBD1. This CDR3 contains 15 residues. CDR1 and CDR2 from the germline V gene are LNHDA and SQIVND (reference sequence). V dropped 4 bases and J dropped 0; count of bases not matched to a gene: 3. CDR3 sequence (DNA): TGTGCCAGTAGTACCAGACAGGGGAGCACAGATACGCAGTATTTT. It specifies CASSTRQGSTDTQYF.

The chain uses TRBV4-1 and TRBJ2-7; D may be TRBD2 (5 bases). The germline CDR1 and CDR2 sequences are MGHRA and YSYEKL. There are 15 residues in the CDR3. Between the trimmed V and J ends, which lost 3 bases and 3 bases, there was a span of 15 bases. The CDR3 DNA follows: TGCGCCAGCAGCCAGATCCTCGCCGGGGACTACGAGCAGTACTTC. Translated, it gives CASSQILAGDYEQYF.

This chain uses TRBV25-1 with TRBJ1-3; D gene uncertain. The CDR3 is made up of 14 amino acids. Trimming left V 9 bases short and J 0 bases short, with 12 bases between. Germline V gives CDR1 MGHDK, CDR2 SYGVNS. CDR3 coding DNA: TGTGCCAGTAGCCCCACCACCTCTGGAAACACCATATATTTT. It codes for CASSPTTSGNTIYF.

This clone was found once. The chain combines TRBV2 with TRBJ1-5, with unresolved D. Germline CDR1 and CDR2: SNHLY and FYNNEI. The CDR3 runs 12 residues. V lost 11 bases and J 3 bases, leaving 11 bases between the germline ends. CDR3 coding DNA: TGTGCCGGGCAGGAACCCAATCAGCCCCAGCATTTT. Translated, it gives CAGQEPNQPQHF.

V is TRBV20-1 and J is TRBJ2-1; tentative D call: TRBD1 (6 bases). V was cut by 5 bases and J by 10 bases, with 12 bases left in between. Germline-derived CDR1 and CDR2 are DFQATT and SNEGSKA (reference sequence). The CDR3 loop spans 11 amino acids. The CDR3 DNA reads as TGCAGTGCTTACCAGGGGAAGGAGCAGTTCTTC. Its translation: CSAYQGKEQFF.

This chain uses TRBV4-2 with TRBJ2-1; possible D gene TRBD1, 5 bases. The CDR3 runs 17 residues. Germline assignment: CDR1 LGHNA and CDR2 YNFKEQ. V was pared by 1 base and J by 7 bases, with 20 bases between. The CDR3 sequence is CASSQVGASSFSNEQFF. Written as DNA, the CDR3 is TGTGCCAGCAGCCAAGTTGGGGCCAGTAGTTTCTCAAATGAGCAGTTCTTC.

The rearrangement uses TRBV10-2 and TRBJ1-1; no firm D call. V dropped 6 bases and J dropped 2 bases, with 10 bases sitting between them. There are 13 residues in the CDR3. The germline V gene has CDR1 WSHSY and CDR2 SAAADI. The CDR3 spells CASSPGGNTEAFF. In nucleotides, the CDR3 is TGCGCCAGCAGCCCGGGAGGCAACACTGAAGCTTTCTTT.

Regarding this clone: Sequence at one end of the junction differs from germline and may be a read error. The CDR3 bases are TGTGCTAGCAGTTCGAGACACAGCTCCTACAATGAGCAGTTCTTC. Translating gives CASSSRHSSYNEQFF. The V and J genes are TRBV7-7 and TRBJ2-1, with D unresolved. Germline V gives CDR1 SSHAT, CDR2 FNYEAQ (reference sequence). This CDR3 is built from 15 residues.

The chain has TRBV19 and TRBJ2-5; TRBD1 is a possible D gene (6 bases). The germline V gene encodes CDR1 LNHDA and CDR2 SQIVND (reference sequence). The V end lost 6 bases, the J end lost 4 bases, and 12 bases lay between the germline ends. There are 13 residues in the CDR3. The CDR3 DNA follows: TGTGCCAGTAGCGGACAGAGAGGAGAGACCCAGTACTTC. This sequence encodes CASSGQRGETQYF.

Comment on this clone: Other DNA sequences in the same sample also yield this CDR3. This sequence joins TRBV19 and TRBJ2-7, with TRBD1 identical over 11 bases. The J segment lost 2 bases and the V segment lost 5 bases, leaving 2 bases of the junction unmatched. The CDR3 is 14 amino acids. Germline V CDR1 and CDR2: LNHDA, SQIVND (reference sequence). The CDR3 DNA is TGTGCCAGTAGTTTGGGACAGGGGGCCTACGAGCAGTACTTC. Amino acid sequence: CASSLGQGAYEQYF. The full variable domain, rest sourced from reference TRBV19 and TRBJ2-7, is DGGITQSPKYLFRKEGQNVTLSCEQNLNHDAMYWYRQDPGQGLRLIYYSQIVNDFQKGDIAEGYSVSREKKESFPLTVTSAQKNPTAFYLCASSLGQGAYEQYFGPGTRLTVT.